Below, 30 T cell receptor beta chains from the same sample are listed, as sequenced in a study of identical twins (dated by TCRdb to the mid-2010s). The library relied on 5' RACE. For sequencing, an Illumina HiSeq 2000 was employed. TCRdb passed the public sequencing reads through fastp at Q25 and MiXCR, retaining productive beta sequences. CDR3 protein duplicates are merged, each entry listing the most common genes and DNA. This sample holds 510,000 or so distinct CDR3 sequences; 15% were observed only once. Roughly 0.43% of the sample goes to the ten largest clones. The sample also formed part of further work on yellow fever vaccine responses in identical twins.

Material: CD4+ T cells sorted from blood. The receptors derive from a woman in her late teens or twenties in good health.

This clonotype was picked up a small number of times. V is TRBV24-1 and J is TRBJ2-1, with 10 bases matching TRBD2. The CDR3 runs 17 residues. The germline CDR1 and CDR2 sequences are KGHDR and SFDVKD. The J segment lost 4 bases and the V segment lost 4 bases, leaving 9 bases of the junction unmatched. The CDR3 loop is CATSDSPTSGTYNEQFF. The CDR3 DNA is TGTGCCACCAGTGACAGCCCCACTAGCGGGACTTACAATGAGCAGTTCTTC.

This clonotype was detected a few times. The CDR3 protein is CASRHTTGPNSPLHF. CDR3 in DNA: TGTGCCAGCAGACACACCACAGGGCCGAATTCACCCCTCCACTTT. The genes are TRBV3-1 and TRBJ1-6, with D possibly being TRBD1 (6 bases). Germline V lookup: CDR1 LGHDT, CDR2 YNNKEL (reference sequence). The CDR3 runs 15 residues. With 6 bases removed from V and 7 bases from J, the gap between germline ends came to 16 bases.

The CDR3 DNA is TGTGCCAGCAGTTTAGGAGACTGGGGCTACACCTTC. Protein sequence: CASSLGDWGYTF. The chain employs TRBV12-3 or TRBV12-4 and TRBJ1-2, with D uncertain. The length of the CDR3 is 12 residues. Trimming pared 1 base from V and 8 bases from J, leaving 8 bases between.

J is TRBJ1-3 and V is TRBV29-1; the D is unclear. The CDR3 runs to 13 residues. V was shortened by 4 bases and J by 6 bases, with 13 bases between the two germline ends. From germline, CDR1 is SQVTM and CDR2 ANQGSEA. Written as DNA, the CDR3 is TGCAGCGTTGCCCCGGAGCAAACAAACACCATATATTTT. As protein: CSVAPEQTNTIYF. Full variable domain (remainder filled in from reference TRBV29-1 and TRBJ1-3): SAVISQKPSRDICQRGTSLTIQCQVDSQVTMMFWYRQQPGQSLTLIATANQGSEATYESGFVIDKFPISRPNLTFSTLTVSNMSPEDSSIYLCSVAPEQTNTIYFGEGSWLTVV.

This clonotype was counted ten times or more. DNA of the CDR3: TGTGCCAGCAGTTTAGGAAGTAGCAATCAGCCCCAGCATTTT. It specifies CASSLGSSNQPQHF. This chain links TRBV12-3 or TRBV12-4 with TRBJ1-5; D is undetermined. V lost 1 base and J lost 0, with 4 bases in between. The CDR3 sequence is 14 residues long.

This chain uses TRBV7-9 with TRBJ2-2; D call uncertain. The CDR3 extends over 15 amino acids. Deletions cut 7 bases from V and 0 bases from J, with 12 bases between. Germline values: CDR1 SEHNR, CDR2 FQNEAQ (reference sequence). CDR3 in amino acids: CASNEITANTGELFF. DNA for the CDR3: TGTGCCAGCAACGAGATCACAGCGAACACCGGGGAGCTGTTTTTT.

This clonotype was detected a few times. The chain combines TRBV6-1 with TRBJ1-5; 9 bases match TRBD1. Germline V gene lookup returns CDR1 MNHNS and CDR2 SASEGT. J was trimmed by 4 bases and V by 6 bases; bases with no gene match: 7. CDR3 size: 15 residues. CDR3 bases: TGTGCCAGCAGCACCGGGACAGGGTTTAATCAGCCCCAGCATTTT. The encoded protein is CASSTGTGFNQPQHF.

This clonotype was counted a few times. This chain links TRBV28 with TRBJ1-1; D is perhaps TRBD1 (5 bases). V was pared by 6 bases and J by 4 bases, with 15 bases between. This CDR3 comprises 14 residues. Germline CDR1 and CDR2: MDHEN and SYDVKM. The CDR3 sequence is CASSGAGVPTEAFF. CDR3 bases: TGTGCCAGCAGCGGGGCGGGGGTGCCCACTGAAGCTTTCTTT.

This clonotype was detected only a few times. The chain joins TRBV10-3 to TRBJ2-7; a weak D match, TRBD1 (6 bases). This CDR3 comprises 12 residues. Germline lookup yields CDR1 ENHRY and CDR2 SYGVKD. V was trimmed by 9 bases and J by 3 bases, leaving 12 bases between them. The chain's CDR3 is CAIGQYNYEQYF. The CDR3 DNA sequence: TGTGCCATTGGACAGTATAACTACGAGCAGTACTTC.

This clonotype was found a few times. The gene calls are TRBV5-1 and TRBJ1-1, with D possibly TRBD1 on 5 matching bases. Germline CDR1 reads SGHRS; CDR2 reads YFSETQ. CDR3 size: 13 residues. V lost 4 bases, J lost 3 bases, and 10 bases lay in between. CDR3 sequence: CASSQGSYTEAFF. Here the CDR3 DNA reads TGCGCCAGCAGCCAGGGTTCTTACACTGAAGCTTTCTTT.

The chain has TRBV12-3 or TRBV12-4 and TRBJ2-5; 9 bases are a match to TRBD2. This CDR3 region has 17 residues. V shed 6 bases and J 0 bases; nucleotides not matched to a gene: 11. The CDR3 protein is CASSPGLARRYQETQYF. CDR3 bases: TGTGCCAGCAGCCCGGGACTAGCTAGACGGTACCAAGAGACCCAGTACTTC.

This chain connects TRBV27 to TRBJ2-6; no clear D gene. Germline V gene data show CDR1 as MNHEY and CDR2 as SMNVEV (reference sequence). V shed 5 bases and J shed 1 base, with 6 bases lying between them. This CDR3 region has 14 residues. The CDR3 DNA is TGTGCCAGCAGTCGCGTGTCTGGGGCCAACGTCCTGACTTTC. It yields the protein CASSRVSGANVLTF.

This clonotype came up a few times. V gene TRBV6-5 combines with J gene TRBJ2-1, with D tentatively TRBD2 (6 bases). Germline CDR1 and CDR2: MNHEY and SVGAGI. V dropped 6 bases and J dropped 7 bases, with 10 bases sitting between them. The CDR3 length is 12 residues. As DNA, the CDR3 is TGTGCCAGCAGCTCGACTAGTAATGAGCAGTTCTTC. Its protein product is CASSSTSNEQFF.

This clonotype was recorded a few times. The chain links TRBV7-2 to TRBJ2-2, with D uncertain. The CDR3 has 14 amino acids. With 6 bases removed from V and 2 bases from J, the gap between germline ends came to 10 bases. CDR1 and CDR2 (germline): SGHTA, FQGNSA. The CDR3 reads CASRKDGNTGELFF. The CDR3 DNA follows: TGTGCCAGCAGGAAGGACGGAAACACCGGGGAGCTGTTTTTT.

The J gene is TRBJ2-2, the V gene TRBV7-2; 11 nucleotides line up with TRBD2. Germline CDR1 reads SGHTA; CDR2 reads FQGNSA. The V segment lost 5 bases and the J segment 4 bases; nucleotides outside the gene matches: 3. The CDR3 runs to 15 residues. CDR3 amino acids: CASSHSGRATGELFF. The DNA of the CDR3 is TGTGCCAGCAGCCATAGCGGGAGGGCCACCGGGGAGCTGTTTTTT.

The V and J genes are TRBV3-1 and TRBJ1-5, with D perhaps TRBD1 (5 bases). The CDR3 has 15 amino acids. Germline lookup yields CDR1 LGHDT and CDR2 YNNKEL (reference sequence). Trimming removed 4 bases from V and 6 bases from J, with 16 bases in between. The CDR3 region has the DNA TGTGCCAGCAGCCCCGAACATCAGGGATCTCAGCCCCAGCATTTT. Amino acid sequence: CASSPEHQGSQPQHF. Full variable domain (rest looked up from reference TRBV3-1 and TRBJ1-5): DTAVSQTPKYLVTQMGNDKSIKCEQNLGHDTMYWYKQDSKKFLKIMFSYNNKELIINETVPNRFSPKSPDKAHLNLHINSLELGDSAVYFCASSPEHQGSQPQHFGDGTRLSIL.

In its sample, this clonotype was seen a few times. The gene calls are TRBV7-9 and TRBJ2-7; 10 bases align to TRBD1. Losses at the gene ends were 5 bases for V and 3 bases for J; bases not matched to a gene: 10. Germline-derived CDR1 and CDR2 are SEHNR and FQNEAQ (reference sequence). The CDR3 has 16 residues. CDR3 loop: CASSHTPTGGYYEQYF. In nucleotides, the CDR3 is TGTGCCAGCAGCCACACCCCGACAGGGGGCTACTACGAGCAGTACTTC.

The chain joins TRBV12-3 or TRBV12-4 to TRBJ2-7; the match to TRBD2 covers 7 bases. The CDR3 totals 13 residues. V lost 5 bases and J lost 3; bases outside the gene matches: 4. CDR3 DNA sequence: TGTGCCAGCAGTATGGGAGGGTACTACGAGCAGTACTTC. Protein: CASSMGGYYEQYF.

This clonotype has just a few counts. The chain is built from TRBV29-1 and TRBJ2-5; either TRBD1 or TRBD2 may supply D (6 bases each). This CDR3 spans 13 amino acids. CDR1 is SQVTM, CDR2 ANQGSEA, per germline. V lost 6 bases, J lost 0 bases, and 11 bases lay in between. The DNA of the CDR3 is TGCAGCGTCGGGGGCTTGTACCAAGAGACCCAGTACTTC. The encoded protein is CSVGGLYQETQYF.

This chain joins TRBV11-2 and TRBJ2-7, with 7 bases lining up with TRBD1. Germline CDR1 SGHAT, CDR2 FQNNGV. V was pared by 5 bases and J by 7 bases, with 5 bases of the junction left unmatched. The CDR3 totals 12 residues. In DNA form, the CDR3 reads TGTGCCAGCAGCCAAATGACAGGGGAGCAGTACTTC. It codes for CASSQMTGEQYF.

This clonotype was seen repeatedly, ten times or more. The J gene is TRBJ2-4, the V gene TRBV5-1, with 11 bases fitting TRBD2. Germline V gene sequence: CDR1 SGHRS, CDR2 YFSETQ. The V segment lost 5 bases and the J segment 8 bases; nucleotides outside the gene matches: 6. The CDR3 contains 14 residues. CDR3 amino acids: CASRSSSGRYIQYF. DNA of the CDR3: TGCGCCAGCAGAAGTTCTAGCGGGAGGTACATTCAGTACTTC.

The chain has TRBV5-1 and TRBJ2-7; D not resolved. Germline CDR1 and CDR2: SGHRS and YFSETQ. The CDR3 has 14 amino acids. Trimming cost V 0 bases and J 3 bases, with 10 bases left between them. The CDR3 coding sequence is TGCGCCAGCAGCTTGGGTACAGTCCTCTACGAGCAGTACTTC. Translated: CASSLGTVLYEQYF.

The chain joins TRBV29-1 to TRBJ1-1, with 8 bases identical to TRBD1. The V gene end was trimmed by 7 bases and the J gene end by 1 base; junction bases not matched to a gene: 5. Germline V CDR1 and CDR2: SQVTM, ANQGSEA. This CDR3 spans 13 amino acids. The CDR3 DNA reads TGCAGCGGAGGACAGGGAAAGAACACTGAAGCTTTCTTT. Protein sequence: CSGGQGKNTEAFF.

This clonotype was counted only a few times. V is TRBV12-5 and J is TRBJ2-4; the D is unclear. V gave up 4 bases and J gave up 0 bases, with 10 bases separating them. The V gene's germline CDR1 is LGHNT and CDR2 FRNRAP. The CDR3 is 15 amino acids. CDR3 sequence (DNA): TGTGCTAGTGGTTCCGACCGGCTAGCCAAAAACATTCAGTACTTC. This translates into CASGSDRLAKNIQYF.

This clonotype was detected a few times. The DNA of the CDR3 is TGTGCCAGCAGGAAGACTAGCGGGGTAACAGATACGCAGTATTTT. The encoded protein is CASRKTSGVTDTQYF. J is TRBJ2-3 and V is TRBV12-3 or TRBV12-4, with 11 positions matching TRBD2. The CDR3 has 15 amino acids. The V segment lost 6 bases and the J segment 3 bases; nucleotides outside the gene matches: 5.

This clonotype appeared a few times. The chain couples TRBV2 to TRBJ2-7; D uncertain. Germline lookup yields CDR1 SNHLY and CDR2 FYNNEI. Trimming took off 8 bases at V and 4 bases at J, with 12 bases between the two ends. There are 12 residues in the CDR3. The CDR3 DNA follows: TGTGCCAGCTCGTATGCCGTTTACGAGCAGTACGTC. This codes for CASSYAVYEQYV.

This clonotype was picked up a small number of times. V usage is TRBV3-1 and J usage is TRBJ2-1; 9 bases map to TRBD1. The CDR3 runs 16 residues. Germline V lookup: CDR1 LGHDT, CDR2 YNNKEL (reference sequence). With V trimmed by 9 bases and J by 8 bases, 17 bases remained unmatched. The CDR3 bases are TGTGCCAGTAACAGGGGGCTACAGGGGGGGAAAGATGAGCAGTTCTTC. It is translated as CASNRGLQGGKDEQFF.

The chain joins TRBV12-3 or TRBV12-4 to TRBJ2-1; D uncertain. The CDR3 covers 11 residues. Trimming shortened V by 6 bases and J by 9 bases, and 9 bases separated the two germline ends. CDR3 DNA: TGTGCCAGCAGCCGAACGGGTGAGCAGTTCTTC. Its translation: CASSRTGEQFF.

The chain is built from TRBV12-3 or TRBV12-4 and TRBJ2-7, with D tentatively TRBD1 or TRBD2 (7 bases each). The V end was cut by 1 base, the J end by 6 bases, with 13 bases between. This CDR3 is 14 amino acids long. CDR3 DNA: TGTGCCAGCAGTTTAGGCCCAGGGGGGGTCGAGCAGTACTTC. This translates into CASSLGPGGVEQYF.

The CDR3 sequence: CASSPPARQDNEQFF. The CDR3 DNA is TGTGCCAGCTCACCACCGGCGCGACAGGACAATGAGCAGTTCTTC. This rearrangement joins TRBV18 to TRBJ2-1, with D possibly TRBD1 on 6 matching bases. Germline CDR1 reads KGHSH; CDR2 reads LQKENI. The germline V and J ends were trimmed by 0 bases and 5 bases, with 11 bases remaining between them. The CDR3 length is 15 residues.